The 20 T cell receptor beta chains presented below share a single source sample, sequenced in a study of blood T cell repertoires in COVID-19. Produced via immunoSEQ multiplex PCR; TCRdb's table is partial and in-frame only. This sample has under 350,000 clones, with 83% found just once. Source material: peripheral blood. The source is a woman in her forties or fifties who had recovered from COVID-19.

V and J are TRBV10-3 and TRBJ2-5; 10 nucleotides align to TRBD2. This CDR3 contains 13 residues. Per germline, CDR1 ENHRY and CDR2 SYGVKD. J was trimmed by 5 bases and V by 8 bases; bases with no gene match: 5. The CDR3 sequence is CAISLAGDETQYF. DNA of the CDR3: TGTGCCATCTCCCTAGCGGGGGACGAGACCCAGTACTTC.

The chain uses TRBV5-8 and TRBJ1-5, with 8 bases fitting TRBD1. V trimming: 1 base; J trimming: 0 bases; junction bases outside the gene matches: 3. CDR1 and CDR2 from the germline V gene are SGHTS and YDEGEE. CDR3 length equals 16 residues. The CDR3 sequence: CASSLFQGASNQPQHF. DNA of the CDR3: TGTGCCAGCAGCTTGTTCCAGGGGGCTAGCAATCAGCCCCAGCATTTT.

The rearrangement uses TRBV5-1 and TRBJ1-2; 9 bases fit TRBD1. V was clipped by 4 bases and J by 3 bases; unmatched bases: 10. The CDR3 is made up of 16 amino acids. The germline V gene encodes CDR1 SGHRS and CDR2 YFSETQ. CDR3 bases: TGCGCCAGCAGCCAGGGACAGGGACTGGCAGACTATGGCTACACCTTC. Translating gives CASSQGQGLADYGYTF.

Here the CDR3 reads CASSRLTVEKLFF. CDR3 coding DNA: TGCGCCAGCAGTCGACTGACAGTTGAAAAACTGTTTTTT. This chain links TRBV4-1 with TRBJ1-4; D possibly corresponds to TRBD1 (5 bases). Germline V gene sequence: CDR1 MGHRA, CDR2 YSYEKL. This CDR3 is built from 13 residues. The ends were cut back, 6 bases at V and 7 bases at J, with 12 bases in the middle.

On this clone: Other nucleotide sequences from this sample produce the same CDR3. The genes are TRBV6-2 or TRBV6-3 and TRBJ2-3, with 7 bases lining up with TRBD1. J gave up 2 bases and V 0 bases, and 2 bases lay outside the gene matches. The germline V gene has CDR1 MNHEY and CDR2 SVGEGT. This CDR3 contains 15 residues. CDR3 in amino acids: CASSYSTGSTDTQYF. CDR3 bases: TGTGCCAGCAGTTACTCGACAGGGTCCACAGATACGCAGTATTTT.

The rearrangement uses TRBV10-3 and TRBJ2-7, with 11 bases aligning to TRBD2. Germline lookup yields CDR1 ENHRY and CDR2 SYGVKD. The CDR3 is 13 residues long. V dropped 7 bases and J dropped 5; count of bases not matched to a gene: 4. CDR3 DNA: TGTGCCATCAAACTAGCGGGGGAAGACGAGCAGTACTTC. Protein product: CAIKLAGEDEQYF.

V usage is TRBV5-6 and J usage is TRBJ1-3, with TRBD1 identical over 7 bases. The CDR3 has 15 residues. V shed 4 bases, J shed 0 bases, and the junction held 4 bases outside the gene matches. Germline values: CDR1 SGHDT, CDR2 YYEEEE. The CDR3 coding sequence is TGTGCCAGCAGCGAGGGACAGTTCTCTGGAAACACCATATATTTT. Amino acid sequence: CASSEGQFSGNTIYF.

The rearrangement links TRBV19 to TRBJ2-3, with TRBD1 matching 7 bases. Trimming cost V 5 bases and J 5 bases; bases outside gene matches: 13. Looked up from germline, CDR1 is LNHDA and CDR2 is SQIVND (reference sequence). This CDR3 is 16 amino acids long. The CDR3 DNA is TGTGCCAGTAGTCTCCAAGGGGGCAAAGGAGGAGATACGCAGTATTTT. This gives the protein CASSLQGGKGGDTQYF.

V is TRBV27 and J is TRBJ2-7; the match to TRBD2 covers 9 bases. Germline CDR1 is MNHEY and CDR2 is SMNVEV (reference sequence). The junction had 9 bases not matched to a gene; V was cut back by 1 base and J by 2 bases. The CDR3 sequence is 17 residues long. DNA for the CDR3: TGTGCCAGCAGTTTATGGGGTAGCGGGAGTGTCGCCTACGAGCAGTACTTC. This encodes CASSLWGSGSVAYEQYF.

Written as DNA, the CDR3 is TGTGCCAGCAGCCACGGACACCAGGGGGGGGCCAACGTCCTGACTTTC. Protein product: CASSHGHQGGANVLTF. The gene calls are TRBV5-6 and TRBJ2-6; a possible D gene is TRBD1 (6 bases). CDR1 and CDR2 from the germline V gene are SGHDT and YYEEEE. The CDR3 has 16 residues. The ends were cut back, 4 bases at V and 4 bases at J, with 15 bases in the middle.

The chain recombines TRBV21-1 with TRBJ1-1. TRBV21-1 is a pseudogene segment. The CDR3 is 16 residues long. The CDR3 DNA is TGTGCCAGCAGCAAAGGATTGGCACTAGGATACACTGAAGCTTTCTTT. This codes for CASSKGLALGYTEAFF.

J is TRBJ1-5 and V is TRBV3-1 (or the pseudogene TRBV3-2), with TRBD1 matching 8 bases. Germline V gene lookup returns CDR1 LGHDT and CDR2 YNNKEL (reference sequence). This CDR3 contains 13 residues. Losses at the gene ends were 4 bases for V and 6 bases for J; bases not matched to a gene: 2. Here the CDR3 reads CASSRQGTQPQHF. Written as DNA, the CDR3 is TGTGCCAGCAGCCGACAGGGGACTCAGCCCCAGCATTTT.

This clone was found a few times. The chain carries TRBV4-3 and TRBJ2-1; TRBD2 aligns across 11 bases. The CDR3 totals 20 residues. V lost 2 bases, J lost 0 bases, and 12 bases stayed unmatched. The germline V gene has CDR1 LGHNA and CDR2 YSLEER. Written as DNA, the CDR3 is TGCGCCAGCAGCCAAAGGAGGGGACTAGCGGAAGCAAGCTCCTACAATGAGCAGTTCTTC. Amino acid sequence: CASSQRRGLAEASSYNEQFF.

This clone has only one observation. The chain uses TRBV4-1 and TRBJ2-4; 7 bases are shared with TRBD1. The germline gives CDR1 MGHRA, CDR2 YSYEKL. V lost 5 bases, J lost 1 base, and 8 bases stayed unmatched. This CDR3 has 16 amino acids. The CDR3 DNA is TGCGCCAGCAGCTCCCCTCTCAGGGGGGCCAAAAACATTCAGTACTTC. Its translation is CASSSPLRGAKNIQYF.

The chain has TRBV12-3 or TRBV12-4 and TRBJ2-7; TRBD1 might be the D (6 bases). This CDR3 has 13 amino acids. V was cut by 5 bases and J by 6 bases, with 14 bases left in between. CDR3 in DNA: TGTGCCAGCAGTATCCCAGGGGCTCCCGAGCAGTACTTC. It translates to CASSIPGAPEQYF.

Here the CDR3 reads CASSPRYAGGPGNTGELFF. CDR3 in DNA: TGTGCCAGCTCACCCCGCTACGCGGGAGGGCCAGGGAACACCGGGGAGCTGTTTTTT. V usage is TRBV18 and J usage is TRBJ2-2, with 9 nucleotides matching TRBD2. Germline loops: CDR1 KGHSH, CDR2 LQKENI. The CDR3 contains 19 residues. V was clipped by 3 bases and J by 1 base; unmatched bases: 12.

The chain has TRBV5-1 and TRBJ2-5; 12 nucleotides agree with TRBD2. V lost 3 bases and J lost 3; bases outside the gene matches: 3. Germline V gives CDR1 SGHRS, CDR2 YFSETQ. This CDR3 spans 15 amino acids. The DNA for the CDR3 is TGCGCCAGCAGCTGGCTAGCGGGAGGGAAAGAGACCCAGTACTTC. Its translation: CASSWLAGGKETQYF.

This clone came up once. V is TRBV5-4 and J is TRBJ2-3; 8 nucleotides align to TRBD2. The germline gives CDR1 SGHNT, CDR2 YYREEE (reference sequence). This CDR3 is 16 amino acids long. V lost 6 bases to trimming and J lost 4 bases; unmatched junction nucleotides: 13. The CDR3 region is CASTLPEAGAADTQYF. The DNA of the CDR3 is TGTGCCAGCACGCTCCCGGAAGCGGGAGCGGCAGATACGCAGTATTTT.

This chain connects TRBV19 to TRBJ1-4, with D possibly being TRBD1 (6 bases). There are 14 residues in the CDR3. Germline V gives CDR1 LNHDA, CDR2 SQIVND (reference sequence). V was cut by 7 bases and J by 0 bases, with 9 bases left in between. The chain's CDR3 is CASKGGATNEKLFF. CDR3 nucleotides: TGTGCCAGTAAAGGGGGAGCAACTAATGAAAAACTGTTTTTT.

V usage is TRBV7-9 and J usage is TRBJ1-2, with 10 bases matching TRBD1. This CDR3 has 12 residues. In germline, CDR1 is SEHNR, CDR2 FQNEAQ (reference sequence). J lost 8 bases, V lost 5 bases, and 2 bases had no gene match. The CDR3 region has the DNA TGTGCCAGCAGCAGGACAGGGGGAGGCTACACCTTC. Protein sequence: CASSRTGGGYTF.